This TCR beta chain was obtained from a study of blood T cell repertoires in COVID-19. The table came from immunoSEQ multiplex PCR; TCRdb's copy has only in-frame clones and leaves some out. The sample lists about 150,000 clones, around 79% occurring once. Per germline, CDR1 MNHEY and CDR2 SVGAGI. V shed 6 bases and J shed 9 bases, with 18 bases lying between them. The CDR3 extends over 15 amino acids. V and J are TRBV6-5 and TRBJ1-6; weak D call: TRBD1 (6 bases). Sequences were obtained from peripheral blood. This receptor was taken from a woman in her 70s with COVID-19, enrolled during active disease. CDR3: CASSQQGQGSSPLHF. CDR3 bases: TGTGCCAGCAGCCAGCAGGGGCAGGGAAGTTCACCCCTCCACTTT.